This entry concerns a single TCR beta chain. Under the authors' procedure: Amplified reference gene primers provided the basis for estimating nucleated cell counts. This table comes from immunoSEQ multiplex PCR, and its TCRdb copy is limited to in-frame clones, with some not included. D and trimming come from the DNA, and the V and J calls and clone size come from that table. The sample contains 200,000 to 250,000 clones, approximately 85% of which appear only once. Germline V lookup: CDR1 ENHRY, CDR2 SYGVKD. CDR3 length: 17 amino acids. Trimming at V came to 5 bases and at J to 7 bases, leaving 12 bases not matched to a gene. This sample was included in a study of blood T cell repertoires in COVID-19. Study-wide background: COVID-19 samples collected from the United States, Italy and Spain covered acute and convalescent phases. T cells, B-cell-depleted T cells, or PBMCs supplied cDNA or gDNA.

The chain carries TRBV10-3 and TRBJ1-4; TRBD1 matches 11 bases. The source material was peripheral blood. This clonotype was sampled from a woman in her 70s with COVID-19, enrolled during active disease. CDR3 in DNA: TGTGCCATCAGTCCGGGACAGGGGGGTAATGCCGGTGAAAAACTGTTTTTT. It codes for CAISPGQGGNAGEKLFF.